This entry lists 2 T cell receptor beta chains sequenced from one sample in a study of T-cell reconstitution after alpha-beta-depleted transplantation in children. A TCRbeta library incorporating unique molecular identifiers was prepared. Each CDR3 protein is one row after TCRdb ran MiXCR on the PCR reads. Of 100,000 or so distinct CDR3 sequences listed, around a sixth are singletons. The source material was PBMCs, mostly from graft donor cells, sampled 180 days after TCRalphabeta/CD19-depleted stem cell transplant. The receptors originated from a male patient aged 2 to 9 who had a stem cell transplant for acute lymphoblastic leukemia, so the T cells may come from the graft donor.

This clonotype turned up a few times. The chain is built from TRBV5-1 and TRBJ2-1; 10 positions match TRBD1. Germline CDR1 and CDR2: SGHRS and YFSETQ. There are 18 residues in the CDR3. V was clipped by 4 bases and J by 3 bases; unmatched bases: 13. The CDR3 nucleotides are TGCGCCAGCAGCGACAGGGGGCCGTTAATGGCCAACTACAATGAGCAGTTCTTC. Protein: CASSDRGPLMANYNEQFF. Filled out from reference TRBV5-1 and TRBJ2-1, the complete variable domain reads KAGVTQTPRYLIKTRGQQVTLSCSPISGHRSVSWYQQTPGQGLQFLFEYFSETQRNKGNFPGRFSGRQFSNSRSEMNVSTLELGDSALYLCASSDRGPLMANYNEQFFGPGTRLTVL.

This clonotype was detected only a few times. The chain joins TRBV20-1 to TRBJ1-1, with no clear D. The germline gives CDR1 DFQATT, CDR2 SNEGSKA (reference sequence). V lost 5 bases and J 3 bases, leaving 19 bases between the germline ends. The CDR3 sequence is 15 residues long. In nucleotides, the CDR3 is TGCAGTGCTCCGCGTCCGGGGAAGCGGGACACTGAAGCTTTCTTT. Amino acids: CSAPRPGKRDTEAFF.